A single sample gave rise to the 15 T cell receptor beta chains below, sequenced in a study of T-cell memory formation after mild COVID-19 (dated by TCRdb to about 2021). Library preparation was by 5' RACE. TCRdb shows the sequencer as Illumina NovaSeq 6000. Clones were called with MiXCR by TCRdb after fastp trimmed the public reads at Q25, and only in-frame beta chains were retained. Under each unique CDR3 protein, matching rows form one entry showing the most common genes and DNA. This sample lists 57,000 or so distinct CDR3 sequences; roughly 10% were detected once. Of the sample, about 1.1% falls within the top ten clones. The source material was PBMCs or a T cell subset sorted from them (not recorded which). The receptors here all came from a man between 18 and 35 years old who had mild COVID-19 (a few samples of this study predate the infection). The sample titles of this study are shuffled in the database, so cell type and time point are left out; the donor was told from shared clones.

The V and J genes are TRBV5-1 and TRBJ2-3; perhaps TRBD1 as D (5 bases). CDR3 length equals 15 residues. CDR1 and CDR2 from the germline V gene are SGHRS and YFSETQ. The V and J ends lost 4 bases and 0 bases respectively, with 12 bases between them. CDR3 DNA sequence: TGCGCCAGCAGCATGACAGACTCTAGCACAGATACGCAGTATTTT. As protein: CASSMTDSSTDTQYF. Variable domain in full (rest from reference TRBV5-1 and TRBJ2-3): KAGVTQTPRYLIKTRGQQVTLSCSPISGHRSVSWYQQTPGQGLQFLFEYFSETQRNKGNFPGRFSGRQFSNSRSEMNVSTLELGDSALYLCASSMTDSSTDTQYFGPGTRLTVL.

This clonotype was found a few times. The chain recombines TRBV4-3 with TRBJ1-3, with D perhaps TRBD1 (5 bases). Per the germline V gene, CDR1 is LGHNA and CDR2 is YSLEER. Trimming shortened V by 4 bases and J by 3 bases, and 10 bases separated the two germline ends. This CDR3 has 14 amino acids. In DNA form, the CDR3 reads TGCGCCAGCAGCCCCTGGGACCGTGGAAACACCATATATTTT. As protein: CASSPWDRGNTIYF.

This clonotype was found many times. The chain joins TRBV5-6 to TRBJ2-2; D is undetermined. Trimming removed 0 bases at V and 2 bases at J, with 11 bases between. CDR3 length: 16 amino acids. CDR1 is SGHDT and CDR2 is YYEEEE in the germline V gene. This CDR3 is CASSLGPPSNTGELFF. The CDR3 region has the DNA TGTGCCAGCAGCTTGGGTCCCCCCAGCAACACCGGGGAGCTGTTTTTT. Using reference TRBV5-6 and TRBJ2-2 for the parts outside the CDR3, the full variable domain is DAGVTQSPTHLIKTRGQQVTLRCSPKSGHDTVSWYQQALGQGPQFIFQYYEEEERQRGNFPDRFSGHQFPNYSSELNVNALLLGDSALYLCASSLGPPSNTGELFFGEGSRLTVL.

The CDR3 sequence: CASSLTGTGLEKLFF. The DNA for the CDR3 is TGCGCCAGCAGCCTGACCGGGACAGGGCTCGAAAAACTGTTTTTT. The chain couples TRBV5-1 to TRBJ1-4; 9 bases are shared with TRBD1. V was clipped by 4 bases and J by 8 bases; unmatched bases: 9. The CDR3 sequence is 15 residues long. Germline CDR1 and CDR2: SGHRS and YFSETQ.

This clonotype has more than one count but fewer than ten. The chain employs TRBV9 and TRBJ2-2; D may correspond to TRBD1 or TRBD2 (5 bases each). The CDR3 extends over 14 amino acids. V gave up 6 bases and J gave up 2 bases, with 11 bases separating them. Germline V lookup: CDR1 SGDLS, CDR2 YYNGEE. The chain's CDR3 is CASMRGSNTGELFF. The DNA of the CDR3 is TGTGCCAGCATGAGGGGAAGCAACACCGGGGAGCTGTTTTTT.

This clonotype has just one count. Written as DNA, the CDR3 is TGTGCCAGCAGCTCCGTTATACAGCTAGGAAACATTCAGTACTTC. Residues: CASSSVIQLGNIQYF. This rearrangement joins TRBV6-2 or TRBV6-3 to TRBJ2-4; no firm D call. The V and J ends lost 6 bases and 6 bases respectively, with 18 bases between them. Germline assignment: CDR1 MNHEY and CDR2 SVGEGT. The CDR3 spans 15 residues.

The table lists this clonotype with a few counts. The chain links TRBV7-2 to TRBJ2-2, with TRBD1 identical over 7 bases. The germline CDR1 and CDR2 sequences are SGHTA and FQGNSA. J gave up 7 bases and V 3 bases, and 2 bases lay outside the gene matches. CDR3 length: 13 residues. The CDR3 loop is CASSFQGDGELFF. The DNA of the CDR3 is TGTGCCAGCAGCTTCCAGGGGGACGGGGAGCTGTTTTTT.

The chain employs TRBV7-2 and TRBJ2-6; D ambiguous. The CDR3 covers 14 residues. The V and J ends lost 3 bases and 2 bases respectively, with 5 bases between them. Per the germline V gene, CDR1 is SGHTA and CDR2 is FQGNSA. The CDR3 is CASSLNPGANVLTF. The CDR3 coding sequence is TGTGCCAGCAGCTTGAACCCTGGGGCCAACGTCCTGACTTTC.

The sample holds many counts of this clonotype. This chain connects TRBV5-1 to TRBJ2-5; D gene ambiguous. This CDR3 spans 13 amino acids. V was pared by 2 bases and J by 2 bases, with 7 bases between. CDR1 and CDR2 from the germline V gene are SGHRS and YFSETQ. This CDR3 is CASSLGWQETQYF. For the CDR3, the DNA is TGCGCCAGCAGCTTAGGGTGGCAAGAGACCCAGTACTTC.

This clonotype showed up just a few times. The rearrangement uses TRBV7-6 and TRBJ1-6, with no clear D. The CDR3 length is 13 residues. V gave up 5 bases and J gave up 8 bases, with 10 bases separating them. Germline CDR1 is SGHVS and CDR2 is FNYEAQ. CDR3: CASSPAFDSPLHF. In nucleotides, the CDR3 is TGTGCCAGCAGCCCCGCCTTCGATTCACCCCTCCACTTT.

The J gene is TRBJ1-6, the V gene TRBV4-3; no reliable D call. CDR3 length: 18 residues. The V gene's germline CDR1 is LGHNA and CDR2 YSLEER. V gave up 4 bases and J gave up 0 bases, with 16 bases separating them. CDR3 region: CASSPGRPGSSYNSPLHF. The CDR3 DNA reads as TGCGCCAGCAGCCCCGGAAGGCCCGGGAGCTCCTATAATTCACCCCTCCACTTT.

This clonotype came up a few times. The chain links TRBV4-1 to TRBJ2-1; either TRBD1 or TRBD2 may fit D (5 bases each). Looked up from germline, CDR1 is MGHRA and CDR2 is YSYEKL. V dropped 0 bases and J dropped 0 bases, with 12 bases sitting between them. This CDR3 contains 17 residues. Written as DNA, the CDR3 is TGCGCCAGCAGCCAAGATCGGGGCAGCAGCTCCTACAATGAGCAGTTCTTC. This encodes CASSQDRGSSSYNEQFF.

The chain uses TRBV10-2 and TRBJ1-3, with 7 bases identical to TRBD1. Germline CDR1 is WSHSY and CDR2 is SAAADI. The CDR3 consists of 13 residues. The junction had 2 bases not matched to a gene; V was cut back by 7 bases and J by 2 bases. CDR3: CASTDRAGNTIYF. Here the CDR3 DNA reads TGCGCCAGCACTGACAGGGCTGGAAACACCATATATTTT.

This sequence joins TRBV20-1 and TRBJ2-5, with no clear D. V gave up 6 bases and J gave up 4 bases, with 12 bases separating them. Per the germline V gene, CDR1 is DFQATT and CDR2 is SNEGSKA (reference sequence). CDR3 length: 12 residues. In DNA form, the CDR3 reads TGCAGTGCGCCTGACGGATCAGAGACCCAGTACTTC. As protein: CSAPDGSETQYF.

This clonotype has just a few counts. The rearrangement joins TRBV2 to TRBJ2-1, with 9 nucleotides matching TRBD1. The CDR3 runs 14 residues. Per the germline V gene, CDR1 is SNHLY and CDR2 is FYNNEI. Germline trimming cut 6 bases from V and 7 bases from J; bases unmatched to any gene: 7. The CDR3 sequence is CASSRDREVNEQFF. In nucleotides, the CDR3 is TGTGCCAGCAGCCGGGACAGGGAGGTTAATGAGCAGTTCTTC. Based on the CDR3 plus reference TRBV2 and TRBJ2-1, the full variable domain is EPEVTQTPSHQVTQMGQEVILRCVPISNHLYFYWYRQILGQKVEFLVSFYNNEISEKSEIFDDQFSVERPDGSNFTLKIRSTKLEDSAMYFCASSRDREVNEQFFGPGTRLTVL.